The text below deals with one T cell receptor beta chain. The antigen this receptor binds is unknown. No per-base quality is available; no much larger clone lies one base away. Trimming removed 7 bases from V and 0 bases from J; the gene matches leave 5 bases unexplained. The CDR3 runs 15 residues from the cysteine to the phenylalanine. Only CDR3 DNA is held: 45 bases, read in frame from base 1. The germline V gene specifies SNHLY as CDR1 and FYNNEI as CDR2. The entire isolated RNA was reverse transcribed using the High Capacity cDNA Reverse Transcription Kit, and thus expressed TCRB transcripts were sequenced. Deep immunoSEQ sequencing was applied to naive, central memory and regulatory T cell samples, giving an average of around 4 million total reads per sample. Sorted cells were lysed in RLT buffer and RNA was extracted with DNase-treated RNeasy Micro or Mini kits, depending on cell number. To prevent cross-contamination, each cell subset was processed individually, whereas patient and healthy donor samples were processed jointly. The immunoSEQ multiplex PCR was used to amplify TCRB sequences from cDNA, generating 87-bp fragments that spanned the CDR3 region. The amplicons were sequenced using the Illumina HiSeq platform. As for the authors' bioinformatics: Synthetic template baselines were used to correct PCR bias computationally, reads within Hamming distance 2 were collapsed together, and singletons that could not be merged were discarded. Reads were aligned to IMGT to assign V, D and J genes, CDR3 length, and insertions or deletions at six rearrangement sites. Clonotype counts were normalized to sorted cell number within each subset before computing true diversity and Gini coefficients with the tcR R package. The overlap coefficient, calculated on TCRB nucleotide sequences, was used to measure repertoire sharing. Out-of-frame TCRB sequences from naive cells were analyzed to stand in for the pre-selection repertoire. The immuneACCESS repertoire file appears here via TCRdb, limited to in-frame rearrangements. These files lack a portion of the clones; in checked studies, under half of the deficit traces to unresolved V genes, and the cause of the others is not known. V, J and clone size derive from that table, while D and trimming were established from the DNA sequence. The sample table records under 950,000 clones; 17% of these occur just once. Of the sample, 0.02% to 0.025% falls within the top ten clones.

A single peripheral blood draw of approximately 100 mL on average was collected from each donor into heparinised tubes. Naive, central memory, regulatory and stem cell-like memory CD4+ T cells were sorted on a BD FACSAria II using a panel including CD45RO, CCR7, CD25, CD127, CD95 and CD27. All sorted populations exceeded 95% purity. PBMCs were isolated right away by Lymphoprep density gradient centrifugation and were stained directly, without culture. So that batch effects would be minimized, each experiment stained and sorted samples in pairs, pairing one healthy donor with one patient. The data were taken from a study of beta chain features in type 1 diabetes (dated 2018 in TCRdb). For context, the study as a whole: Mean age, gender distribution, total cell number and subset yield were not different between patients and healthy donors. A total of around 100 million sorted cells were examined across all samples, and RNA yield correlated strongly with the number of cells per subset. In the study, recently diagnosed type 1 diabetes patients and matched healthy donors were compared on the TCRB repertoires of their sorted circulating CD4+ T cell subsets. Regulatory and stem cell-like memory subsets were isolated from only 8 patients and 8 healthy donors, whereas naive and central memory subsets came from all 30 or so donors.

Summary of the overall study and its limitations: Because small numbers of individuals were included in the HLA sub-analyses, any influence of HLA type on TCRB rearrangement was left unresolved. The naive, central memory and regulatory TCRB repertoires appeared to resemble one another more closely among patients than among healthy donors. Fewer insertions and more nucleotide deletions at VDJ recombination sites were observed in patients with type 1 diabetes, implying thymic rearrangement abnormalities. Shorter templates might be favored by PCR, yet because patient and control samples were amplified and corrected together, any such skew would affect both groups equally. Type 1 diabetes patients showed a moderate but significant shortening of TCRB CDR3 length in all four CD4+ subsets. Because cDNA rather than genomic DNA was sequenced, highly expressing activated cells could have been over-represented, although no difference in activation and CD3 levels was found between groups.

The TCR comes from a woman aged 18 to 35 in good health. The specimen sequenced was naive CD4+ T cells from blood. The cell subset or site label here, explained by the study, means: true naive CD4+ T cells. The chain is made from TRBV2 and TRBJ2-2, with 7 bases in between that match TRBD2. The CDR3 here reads CASTSGRANTGELFF. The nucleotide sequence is TGTGCCAGCACATCAGGGAGGGCGAACACCGGGGAGCTGTTTTTT.